This note documents a single T cell receptor (beta chain) sequence. A much larger clone differs from this one at a single base, so this may be a read error. Through a sample-barcoded 5' primer and a J-beta primer mix, a second PCR was run for about 6 to 11 cycles. MiXCR was run by TCRdb on the 5' RACE reads, yielding one entry per CDR3 protein. Among hundreds of thousands of distinct CDR3 sequences listed, about 55% were seen once. The CDR3 totals 15 residues. The germline gives CDR1 MDHEN, CDR2 SYDVKM. The individuals who served as donors were healthy Caucasians living in Russia, aged about 6 to 95. The data belong to a study of blood T cells in healthy people across ages.

This receptor was obtained from a man aged 80 or over in good health. The sequenced sample consisted of blood. The chain couples TRBV28 to TRBJ2-7, with 15 positions matching TRBD2. The J call is doubtful: the DNA matches TRBJ2-5 better. CDR3 protein: CAGRPGTSGRETQYF. The CDR3 region has the DNA TGTGCCGGCAGACCTGGGACTAGCGGGAGGGAGACCCAGTACTTC.